This T cell receptor (beta chain) was sequenced in a study of T cells after yellow fever vaccination. About the study: Fractions of limited cellularity were prepared by means of SMART-Seq v4 Ultra Low Input.

Study conclusions and caveats: Secondary responses were weaker yet peaked faster, day 5 versus 15. Re-detected after boosting: most primary clones, 96% of CD4 and less than 90% of CD8.

The CDR3 covers 13 residues. The V end was cut by 2 bases, the J end by 1 base, with 5 bases between. Germline CDR1 and CDR2: SGHNT and YENEEA. The authors made TCR cDNA by 5'RACE template switching, adding a universal primer site and UMIs. TCRdb independently ran MiXCR on the 5' RACE reads; one entry per CDR3 protein. The table lists 500,000 to 650,000 distinct CDR3 sequences, roughly 13% of them singletons. This clonotype was seen once. As yet, its antigen is unknown. The specimen was PBMCs, collected on the day of the yellow fever booster vaccination. This TCR was sampled from a man aged 30 to 39 who received the YFV17D yellow fever vaccine. The chain recombines TRBV11-3 with TRBJ1-1; D is ambiguous. CDR3 in DNA: TGTGCCAGCAGCTTATTAACGAACACTGAAGCTTTCTTT. It specifies CASSLLTNTEAFF. The full variable domain, its missing parts supplied by reference TRBV11-3 and TRBJ1-1, is EAGVVQSPRYKIIEKKQPVAFWCNPISGHNTLYWYLQNLGQGPELLIRYENEEAVDDSQLPKDRFSAERLKGVDSTLKIQPAELGDSAVYLCASSLLTNTEAFFGQGTRLTVV.